This T cell receptor (beta chain) originates from a study of cytomegalovirus exposure and HLA in healthy donors. Whole-study findings and limits: A later analysis by the authors found several of the most significant clusters apparently linked to common viral pathogens. Analysis was carried out at a later point, and it linked a missense DCLRE1C variant to TCR beta V- and J-gene trimming. As confirmed in vitro, three CMV-associated chains were specific for CMV antigens. Whilst most TCR sequences proved rare, a subset of public TCRs occurred across many donors.

The V gene end was trimmed by 0 bases and the J gene end by 5 bases; junction bases not matched to a gene: 6. The germline gives CDR1 SGHRS, CDR2 YFSETQ. This CDR3 has 15 amino acids. Details on this clone: Its antigen remains unknown.

Vbeta (60) and Jbeta (13) primers were used in the PCR. TCRdb's table, derived via immunoSEQ multiplex PCR, lists solely in-frame clones and lacks some. The data contain roughly 110,000 clones, roughly four fifths of them singletons. The source of this sequence is a man between 60 and 70 years old in good health and CMV-seronegative. Sample: PBMCs. This chain joins TRBV5-1 and TRBJ1-1; TRBD1 matches 8 bases. The CDR3 here is CASSLARGLRTEAFF. The CDR3 nucleotides are TGCGCCAGCAGCTTGGCCAGGGGGCTGCGGACTGAAGCTTTCTTT.